This is a list of T cell receptor beta chains from one sample in a study of cytomegalovirus exposure and HLA in healthy donors. Profiled with immunoSEQ multiplex PCR; TCRdb holds only in-frame clones, not every one. The sample has roughly 120,000 clones, roughly four fifths seen once; the top ten hold around 1.5%. The sequenced sample consisted of PBMCs. These receptors all come from a woman younger than 30 in good health and CMV-seronegative. Each CDR3 is given with its conserved first and last residue. D genes are given only for firm matches. Clone size is stated in some rows and not others, as once, few, many or a class when expanded.

size,D,J,V,DNA,CDR3
-,-,TRBJ1-1,TRBV5-1,TGCGCCAGCAGCTTGGAAAGTTCTTACGTGAGGAACACTGAAGCTTTCTTT,CASSLESSYVRNTEAFF
once,TRBD1,TRBJ1-6,TRBV5-1,TGCGCCAGCAGCCACGGACAGGGGGTCTCACCCCTCCACTTT,CASSHGQGVSPLHF
-,TRBD2,TRBJ2-7,TRBV5-4,TGTGCCAGCAGCCCCACGGGGAGCGGGAAGCACTACGAGCAGTACTTC,CASSPTGSGKHYEQYF
-,-,TRBJ2-3,TRBV5-4,TGTGCCAGCAGCCCCCCGGGACAAGCTTCAGATACGCAGTATTTT,CASSPPGQASDTQYF
-,TRBD1,TRBJ1-2,TRBV29-1,TGCAGCGTTACAGGGGGACAGGGGGGAAACTATGGCTACACCTTC,CSVTGGQGGNYGYTF
few,TRBD2,TRBJ2-5,TRBV5-1,TGCGCCAGCAGCCCCGGGGAGATCGATTGGCGGGGGGATTATAACCGAGAGACCCAGTACTTC,CASSPGEIDWRGDYNRETQYF
-,TRBD2,TRBJ2-2,TRBV2,TGTGCCAGCAGTGTGGCTAGCGGGGGCAACAGGGACACCGGGGAGCTGTTTTTT,CASSVASGGNRDTGELFF
-,-,TRBJ1-1,TRBV28,TGTGCCAGCAGCCGACACAGGAACACTGAAGCTTTCTTT,CASSRHRNTEAFF
few,TRBD2,TRBJ2-3,TRBV2,TGTGCCAGCAGTGGCCTAGCGGGGGGCAGGGATACGCAGTATTTT,CASSGLAGGRDTQYF
-,-,TRBJ1-1,TRBV2,TGTGCCAGCAGTAGACAGACCCTGGGTACTGAAGCTTTCTTT,CASSRQTLGTEAFF
few,TRBD1,TRBJ2-1,TRBV5-4,TGTGCCAGCAGCTTTGACAGGGGGCCCTACAATGAGCAGTTCTTC,CASSFDRGPYNEQFF
-,-,TRBJ2-7,TRBV4-1,TGCGCCAGCAGCCCCCGGACAGACGGACTCGACGAGCAGTACTTC,CASSPRTDGLDEQYF
-,-,TRBJ1-5,TRBV6-1,TGTGCCAGCAGACCCTCAGGGGGCAATCAGCCCCAGCATTTT,CASRPSGGNQPQHF
-,TRBD1,TRBJ1-5,TRBV19,TGTGCCAGTAGCACCGGGACAGGGAAGGGTCAGCCCCAGCATTTT,CASSTGTGKGQPQHF
-,-,TRBJ2-3,TRBV6-6,TGTGCCAGCAGGCAGGCAGATACGCAGTATTTT,CASRQADTQYF
once,-,TRBJ1-1,TRBV6-1,TGTGCCAGCACCCCCTTTGACTGGGGCAGGACTGAAGCTTTCTTT,CASTPFDWGRTEAFF
-,-,TRBJ1-1,TRBV30,TGTGCCTGGTCGCGGGAGAGCACTGAAGCTTTCTTT,CAWSRESTEAFF
-,-,TRBJ1-1,TRBV6-5,TGTGCCAGCAGTCCCAAAACCTTGGCCTCCACTGAAGCTTTCTTT,CASSPKTLASTEAFF
-,-,TRBJ1-1,TRBV6-6,TGTGCCAGCAGTCAGCCGCGGTCAATGAACACTGAAGCTTTCTTT,CASSQPRSMNTEAFF
-,-,TRBJ1-1,TRBV11-3,TGTGCCAGCAGCTTATACTTTCTTTCTGAAGCTTTCTTT,CASSLYFLSEAFF
-,TRBD1,TRBJ1-6,TRBV2,TGTGCCAGCACCCCACCGCACAGGGGGAATTCACCCCTCCACTTT,CASTPPHRGNSPLHF
-,TRBD1,TRBJ1-6,TRBV6-1,TGTGCCAGCCGTATCGGACAGGGAAATAATTCACCCCTCCACTTT,CASRIGQGNNSPLHF
-,TRBD1,TRBJ1-5,TRBV6-5,TGTGCCAGCAGTTCCGTTACAGGGGGCGGCCAGCCCCAGCATTTT,CASSSVTGGGQPQHF
-,TRBD2,TRBJ2-3,TRBV27,TGTGCCAGCAGTTTGGTCAGGGAGGGTACAGATACGCAGTATTTT,CASSLVREGTDTQYF
-,-,TRBJ1-2,TRBV19,TGTGCCAGTAGTATGGAGTCGATATTTAACTATGGCTACACCTTC,CASSMESIFNYGYTF
few,-,TRBJ1-5,TRBV5-1,TGCGCCAGCAGCTATTACTCGGGGAATCAGCCCCAGCATTTT,CASSYYSGNQPQHF
once,-,TRBJ2-3,TRBV5-6,TGTGCCAGCAGCTCCGGTCGGGACACAGATACGCAGTATTTT,CASSSGRDTDTQYF
-,TRBD2,TRBJ2-5,TRBV7-9,TGTGCCAGCAGCCCGGGACTAGCGGGGGATATCCCCGTGGAGACCCAGTACTTC,CASSPGLAGDIPVETQYF
-,TRBD2,TRBJ2-7,TRBV13,TGTGCCAGCAGCTACGGGACTAGCGGGGTCGAGCAGTACTTC,CASSYGTSGVEQYF
-,TRBD1,TRBJ1-1,TRBV6-6,TGTGCCAGCAGCCCTCGGACAGGGAACACTGAAGCTTTCTTT,CASSPRTGNTEAFF
-,-,TRBJ2-1,TRBV29-1,TGCAGCGTTGCCGATGAGAGGGTTCGGTACAATGAGCAGTTCTTC,CSVADERVRYNEQFF
-,-,TRBJ1-5,TRBV19,TGTGCCAGTAGCCTCGGAGGGTCGGCAAATCAGCCCCAGCATTTT,CASSLGGSANQPQHF
-,-,TRBJ2-7,TRBV30,TGTGCCTGGAACAGGTATAACTACGAGCAGTACTTC,CAWNRYNYEQYF
-,TRBD2,TRBJ2-1,TRBV15,TGTGCCACCAGCAGAGTGCGGCGGGGGGATGAGCAGTTCTTC,CATSRVRRGDEQFF
-,-,TRBJ1-5,TRBV19,TGTGCCAGTAGTACAGGGACTAGAAGCAATCAGCCCCAGCATTTT,CASSTGTRSNQPQHF
-,TRBD1,TRBJ1-2,TRBV28,TGTGCCAGCAGTAGAAACAGGGGGGGCTACACCTTC,CASSRNRGGYTF
-,-,TRBJ2-1,TRBV11-2,TGTGCCAGCAGCTTAGATGGGACTCAACATGAGCAGTTCTTC,CASSLDGTQHEQFF
once,-,TRBJ2-3,TRBV20-1,TGCAGTGCCGTACAGGGAGCTACGCAGTATTTT,CSAVQGATQYF
-,TRBD2,TRBJ2-5,TRBV28,TGTGCCAGCATGAACGGGGGGACAGAGACCCAGTACTTC,CASMNGGTETQYF
-,-,TRBJ1-1,TRBV6-5,TGTGCCAGCACAAGGACAGCTAGCACTGAAGCTTTCTTT,CASTRTASTEAFF
-,TRBD1,TRBJ2-3,TRBV5-1,TGCGCCAGCAGCGGGCGACAGGGGGAGGTGACAGATACGCAGTATTTT,CASSGRQGEVTDTQYF
-,TRBD1,TRBJ2-3,TRBV4-1,TGCGCCAGCAGCCAAAATGCACAGGGGGTCGATACGCAGTATTTT,CASSQNAQGVDTQYF
-,TRBD1,TRBJ2-7,TRBV6-1,TGTGCCAGCAGCCCCTCCGGGACAGGGAACGAGCAGTACTTC,CASSPSGTGNEQYF
few,TRBD1,TRBJ1-3,TRBV5-1,TGCGCCAGCAGCCCAGGACAGGGGGCAGCCGGAAACACCATATATTTT,CASSPGQGAAGNTIYF
once,TRBD1,TRBJ1-1,TRBV2,TGTGCCAGCAGTGGACAGGGTCGCGACACTGAAGCTTTCTTT,CASSGQGRDTEAFF
-,TRBD1,TRBJ1-4,TRBV5-8,TGTGCCAGCAGCCCGAGGGACAGACTGAATGAAAAACTGTTTTTT,CASSPRDRLNEKLFF
-,-,TRBJ1-3,TRBV5-1,TGCGCCAGCAGCTCTGGAGTGAGGAGCTCTGGAAACACCATATATTTT,CASSSGVRSSGNTIYF
-,TRBD1,TRBJ2-7,TRBV5-6,TGTGCCAGCAGCTGGGACAGTAAAGCCTACGAGCAGTACTTC,CASSWDSKAYEQYF
once,-,TRBJ2-1,TRBV28,TGTGCCAGCAGGGTGACAGGTTTCTCCTACAATGAGCAGTTCTTC,CASRVTGFSYNEQFF
-,-,TRBJ1-2,TRBV27,TGTGCCAGCAGTGACCGGGGCAGGGACTTAGGCTACACCTTC,CASSDRGRDLGYTF
-,-,TRBJ2-7,TRBV18,TGTGCCAGCTCACCGACATTGACCTACGAGCAGTACTTC,CASSPTLTYEQYF
-,TRBD2,TRBJ2-5,TRBV7-3,TGTGCCAGCAGTCCCGGGACTAGTTGGCAAGAGACCCAGTACTTC,CASSPGTSWQETQYF
-,-,TRBJ1-5,TRBV19,TGTGCCAGTAGTATAAGGCGGATGAATCAGCCCCAGCATTTT,CASSIRRMNQPQHF
few,-,TRBJ2-3,TRBV19,TGTGCCAGTAGCAGGGTGCGTGGCGTGGATACGCAGTATTTT,CASSRVRGVDTQYF
-,-,TRBJ1-3,TRBV13,TGTGCCAGCAGCGTCAACAGGGTAATGGCTGGAAACACCATATATTTT,CASSVNRVMAGNTIYF
few,TRBD2,TRBJ2-5,TRBV10-3,TGTGCCATCAGTGAGGGCGGGGGGGCCCCAGGAGAGACCCAGTACTTC,CAISEGGGAPGETQYF
-,-,TRBJ2-3,TRBV6-5,TGTGCCAGCAGTTACTCGGCAGGAGATACGCAGTATTTT,CASSYSAGDTQYF
-,TRBD1,TRBJ1-1,TRBV29-1,TGCAGCGTGGGACAGGAAAACACTGAAGCTTTCTTT,CSVGQENTEAFF